This note documents a single TCR beta chain sequence. The data belong to a study of high-grade serous ovarian cancer treatment subgroups. Assay used: immunoSEQ multiplex PCR; TCRdb lists only in-frame clones, some missing. The repertoire includes around 8,500 clones, about 80% of them detected once, and nearly 6.5% sits in the top ten. Tumor samples were taken before definitive surgery or chemotherapy. This clonotype originated in a human donor with high-grade serous ovarian cancer. Sequences were obtained from tumor tissue.

In nucleotides, the CDR3 is TGTGCCAGCTCCTTCGAGGGCTACGAGCAGTACTTC. It translates to CASSFEGYEQYF. The chain recombines TRBV7-8 with TRBJ2-7, with TRBD2 as a possible D gene (5 bases). The CDR3 extends over 12 amino acids. The germline V gene encodes CDR1 SGHVS and CDR2 FQNEAQ. The V end was cut by 8 bases, the J end by 3 bases, with 11 bases between. Full variable domain (missing parts from reference TRBV7-8 and TRBJ2-7): GAGVSQSPRYKVAKRGQDVALRCDPISGHVSLFWYQQALGQGPEFLTYFQNEAQLDKSGLPSDRFFAERPEGSVSTLKIQRTQQEDSAVYLCASSFEGYEQYFGPGTRLTVT.